This TCR beta chain was profiled in a study of beta chain features in type 1 diabetes. All of the isolated RNA was reverse transcribed, so expressed TCRB transcripts were sequenced. About 3.6 million reads on average were seen across naive, central memory and regulatory T cell samples. Produced via immunoSEQ multiplex PCR; TCRdb's table is partial and in-frame only. The sample lists under 200,000 clones, about 8.1% seen once, with approximately 0.54% in the top ten. As for this clone: Antigen specificity is unknown.

CDR1 and CDR2 from the germline V gene are SGHRS and YFSETQ. CDR3 length: 16 amino acids. Study-wide findings and caveats: Resolution of whether HLA type affects TCRB rearrangement was not achieved here. The naive, central memory and Treg TCRB repertoires looked more alike in patients than they did in healthy donors. A moderate, significant TCRB CDR3 shortening appeared in type 1 diabetes across four CD4+ subsets.

This rearrangement joins TRBV5-1 to TRBJ2-5, with TRBD1 matching over 10 bases. The J call may be faulty, since TRBJ2-7 better matches the DNA end. The sample comprised central memory CD4+ T cells from blood. The TCR was taken from a young woman with type 1 diabetes. CDR3 amino acids: CASSLAPGQGPYEQYF. The CDR3 nucleotides read TGCGCCAGCAGCTTAGCACCGGGACAGGGGCCTTACGAGCAGTACTTC.